These T cell receptor beta chains were read from a single sample in a study of cytomegalovirus exposure and HLA in healthy donors. Repertoires were generated with immunoSEQ multiplex PCR, while TCRdb's copy carries only in-frame clones and drops some. The data show about 160,000 clones, with around 85% seen just once and more than 4% held by the top ten. The material sequenced was PBMCs. Receptors were obtained from a middle-aged man in good health and CMV-seronegative. The CDR3 runs from the conserved cysteine through the conserved F or W. D genes are given only for firm matches. Rows give clone size only sometimes, using once, few, many, or a class for an expanded clone.

>.|TRBJ2-5|TRBV7-2|.
TGTGCCAGCAGCCCCCTAAAGCTTGGGAGGAAGACCCAGTACTTC
CASSPLKLGRKTQYF
>TRBD2|TRBJ2-7|TRBV29-1|.
TGCAGCGTTGAAGGTCACGGGAGGGAGAACGAGCAGTACTTC
CSVEGHGRENEQYF
>.|TRBJ2-7|TRBV27|.
TGTGCCAGCAGTTTAGAGGTCGGCCCCTACGAGCAGTACTTC
CASSLEVGPYEQYF
>.|TRBJ2-7|TRBV19|.
TGTGCCAGTAGCGTATCCCACAGGGTTTCCTCCTACGAGCAGTACTTC
CASSVSHRVSSYEQYF
>TRBD2|TRBJ2-1|TRBV28|once
TGTGCCAGTATAGCGGGGGGAAGCGATGAGCAGTTCTTC
CASIAGGSDEQFF
>TRBD1|TRBJ1-1|TRBV4-3|few
TGCGCCAGCAGCCAGGCCGGGACAGGGAAGAACACTGAAGCTTTCTTT
CASSQAGTGKNTEAFF
>TRBD2|TRBJ2-1|TRBV5-1|.
TGCGCCAGCAGCTTGGGGACTAGCGGGGGCTTAGAGGCTAATGAGCAGTTCTTC
CASSLGTSGGLEANEQFF
>.|TRBJ1-6|TRBV10-3|.
TGTGCCATCAGTGAGTCGCGGGGTACCTCACCCCTCCACTTT
CAISESRGTSPLHF
>TRBD1|TRBJ1-5|TRBV19|.
TGTGCCTCCAACCGGGACAGGGACGTCCGGCAGCTCCAGCATTTT
CASNRDRDVRQLQHF
>TRBD1|TRBJ2-5|TRBV7-9|.
TGTGCCAGCAGCTTAGGCCGGACAGGGGGTTTAGAGACCCAGTACTTC
CASSLGRTGGLETQYF
>.|TRBJ2-7|TRBV5-4|.
TGTGCCAGCAGCTTCACGTCACTACCTACTTACGAGCAGTACTTC
CASSFTSLPTYEQYF
>TRBD2|TRBJ2-7|TRBV4-1|once
TGCGCCAGCAGCCAAGTCCCCCTAGCGGGGAGCGAGCAGTACTTC
CASSQVPLAGSEQYF
>.|TRBJ2-1|TRBV6-5|.
TGTGCCAGCAGACCCCTTACTAGCCCCAATGAGCAGTTCTTC
CASRPLTSPNEQFF
>.|TRBJ1-5|TRBV6-1|.
TGTGCCAGCAGGAGACAGATAAATCAGCCCCAGCATTTT
CASRRQINQPQHF
>.|TRBJ1-2|TRBV2|.
TGTGCCAGCAGCCTGACAGTTGACTATGGCTACACCTTC
CASSLTVDYGYTF
>.|TRBJ2-3|TRBV5-1|.
TGCGCCAGCAGCTTGTACACAGATACGCAGTATTTT
CASSLYTDTQYF
>TRBD2|TRBJ2-5|TRBV19|.
TGTGCCAGTTCGTTGGGCGGGGGGACCCAGTACTTC
CASSLGGGTQYF
>TRBD1|TRBJ1-1|TRBV27|.
TGTGCCAGCAGTCCCCGGACAGGTGAAGCTTTCTTT
CASSPRTGEAFF
>.|TRBJ2-6|TRBV4-3|.
TGCGCCAGCAGCCAAGTTGGAGGGACTGGGGCCAACGTCCTGACTTTC
CASSQVGGTGANVLTF
>TRBD1|TRBJ1-2|TRBV6-6|.
TGTGCCATCGGCCACGACAGGGATACAACTGGCTACACCTTC
CAIGHDRDTTGYTF
>.|TRBJ2-3|TRBV6-1|.
TGTGCCAGCAACATCCGGGGGGCGGATACGCAGTATTTT
CASNIRGADTQYF
>TRBD1|TRBJ1-1|TRBV6-5|.
TGTGCCAGCAGTTACGAACACAGGGGTACTGAAGCTTTCTTT
CASSYEHRGTEAFF
>TRBD2|TRBJ2-5|TRBV5-6|.
TGTGCCAGCAGTCGCCTACTAGCGGAGGGGGAGACCCAGTACTTC
CASSRLLAEGETQYF
>TRBD2|TRBJ2-3|TRBV5-1|.
TGCGCCAGCAGCTTGGACACCGGAGGGACTAGCGGGAGGCATTTT
CASSLDTGGTSGRHF
>TRBD1|TRBJ1-2|TRBV6-1|.
TGTGCCAGCAGTGAATGGGGGACAGCGAATTATGGCTACACCTTC
CASSEWGTANYGYTF
>TRBD2|TRBJ2-1|TRBV6-1|.
TGTGCCAGCAGTGGCAACGGCCCGACTAGCGGGGGGTGGAATGAGCAGTTCTTC
CASSGNGPTSGGWNEQFF
>.|TRBJ2-3|TRBV7-2|.
TGTGCCAGCAGGCCAGTCATCGATACGCAGTATTTT
CASRPVIDTQYF
>TRBD2|TRBJ2-1|TRBV2|.
TGTGCCAGCAGACCACTAGCGGGGGGGATCAATGAGCAGTTCTTC
CASRPLAGGINEQFF
>TRBD1|TRBJ1-6|TRBV6-1|.
TGTGCCACCCTCATCAGGACAGGTCGGGATTCACCCCTCCACTTT
CATLIRTGRDSPLHF
>.|TRBJ1-1|TRBV4-2|.
TGTGCCAGCAGCCAAGAACGGGGCACTGAAGCTTTCTTT
CASSQERGTEAFF
>.|TRBJ2-7|TRBV5-1|once
TGCGCCAGCAGCTTGGAGGGGTCCTACGAGCAGTACTTC
CASSLEGSYEQYF
>.|TRBJ2-4|TRBV18|.
TGTGCCAGCTCACTCGCCAGCGGAGCCAAAAACATTCAGTACTTC
CASSLASGAKNIQYF
>.|TRBJ2-6|TRBV9|.
TGTGCCAGCAGCGCGAGCTCTATGTCTGGGGCCAACGTCCTGACTTTC
CASSASSMSGANVLTF
>TRBD2|TRBJ2-4|TRBV6-1|.
TGTGCCAGCAGTGGGGGACTAGCGGGGGGGCTAGCCAAAAACATTCAGTACTTC
CASSGGLAGGLAKNIQYF
>.|TRBJ2-3|TRBV7-9|.
TGTGCCAGCACCCACATTGGGGGCGAATACACAGATACGCAGTATTTT
CASTHIGGEYTDTQYF
>TRBD1|TRBJ2-3|TRBV9|.
TGTGCCAGCAGCTCTAGCAGGACAGGGGTGGGAGATACGCAGTATTTT
CASSSSRTGVGDTQYF
>.|TRBJ1-1|TRBV29-1|.
TGCAGCGCGGAAACAGGGCTAACTGAAGCTTTCTTT
CSAETGLTEAFF
>TRBD1|TRBJ1-2|TRBV6-1|.
TGTGCCAGCACTTCACAGGGGGCGCCTATTTACACCTTC
CASTSQGAPIYTF
>.|TRBJ2-3|TRBV5-1|.
TGCGCCAGCAGCTTGGTTCCGGTCAGGTCCACAGATACGCAGTATTTT
CASSLVPVRSTDTQYF
>TRBD1|TRBJ1-5|TRBV5-6|.
TGTGCCAGCAGCTCCAGGGGGCAAGGGCAGCCCCAGCATTTT
CASSSRGQGQPQHF
>TRBD1|TRBJ2-1|TRBV6-1|.
TGTGCCAGCAGTGAAACCCGTGGCAGGGGGCGCGGTGAGCAGTTCTTC
CASSETRGRGRGEQFF
>.|TRBJ2-3|TRBV10-3|.
TGTGCCATCAGTGCAGGGGAAGGTACGCAGTATTTT
CAISAGEGTQYF
>TRBD2|TRBJ2-3|TRBV6-5|few
TGTGCCAGCAGTACCCGGGGACTAGCGTGGGATACGCAGTATTTT
CASSTRGLAWDTQYF
>TRBD2|TRBJ2-7|TRBV7-9|.
TGTGCCAGCAGCCCCTCAGCGGGGGAGAGGGAGCAGTACTTC
CASSPSAGEREQYF
>.|TRBJ1-2|TRBV28|.
TGTGCCAGCAGTTTAAGGTCCAGGGCACATGGCTACACCTTC
CASSLRSRAHGYTF
>.|TRBJ1-1|TRBV1|.
TGCACCACCGACAGGTCGAACACTGAAGCTTTCTTT
CTTDRSNTEAFF
>TRBD1|TRBJ1-2|TRBV5-6|.
TGTGCCAGCAGCCCGGGACAGGGGGACTATGGCTACACCTTC
CASSPGQGDYGYTF
>TRBD1|TRBJ2-5|TRBV7-9|few
TGTGCCAGCAGCTTAGGACAGGGCTGGGGAGAGACCCAGTACTTC
CASSLGQGWGETQYF
>TRBD2|TRBJ2-5|TRBV2|.
TGTGCCAGCAGTGCTGGTAGCGGGAAAGAGACCCAGTACTTC
CASSAGSGKETQYF
>.|TRBJ2-1|TRBV18|.
TGTGCCAGCTCACCAAACCCTCAGGGGCAGCATGAGCAGTTCTTC
CASSPNPQGQHEQFF
>TRBD1|TRBJ1-2|TRBV11-2|.
TGTGCCAGCAGCTTTGACAGGGTCCAATCCTATGGCTACACCTTC
CASSFDRVQSYGYTF
>.|TRBJ1-5|TRBV2|.
TGTGCCAGCAGAGCTACCGGGACAAGTAGCAATCAGCCCCAGCATTTT
CASRATGTSSNQPQHF
>TRBD1|TRBJ1-5|TRBV7-9|.
TGTGCCAGCAGCTACGAGACAGGGCGTTGGCCCCAGCATTTT
CASSYETGRWPQHF